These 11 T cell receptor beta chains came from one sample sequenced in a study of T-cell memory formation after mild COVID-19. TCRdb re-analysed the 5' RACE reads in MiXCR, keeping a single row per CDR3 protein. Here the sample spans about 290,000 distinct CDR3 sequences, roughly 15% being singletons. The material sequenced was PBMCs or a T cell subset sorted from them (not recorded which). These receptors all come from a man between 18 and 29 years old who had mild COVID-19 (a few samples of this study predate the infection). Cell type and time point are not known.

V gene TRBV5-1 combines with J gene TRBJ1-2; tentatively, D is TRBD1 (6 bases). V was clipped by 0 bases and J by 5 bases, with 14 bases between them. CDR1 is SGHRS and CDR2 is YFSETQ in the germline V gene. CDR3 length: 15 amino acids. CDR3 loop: CASSLGGGRIYGYTF. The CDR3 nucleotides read TGCGCCAGCAGCTTGGGAGGGGGACGGATATATGGCTACACCTTC.

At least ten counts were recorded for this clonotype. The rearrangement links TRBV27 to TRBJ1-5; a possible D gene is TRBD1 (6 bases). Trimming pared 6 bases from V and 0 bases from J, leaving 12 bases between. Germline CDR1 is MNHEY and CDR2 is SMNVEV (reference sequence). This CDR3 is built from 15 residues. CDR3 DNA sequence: TGTGCCAGCAGCCCAACAGGGTTTAGCAATCAGCCCCAGCATTTT. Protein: CASSPTGFSNQPQHF.

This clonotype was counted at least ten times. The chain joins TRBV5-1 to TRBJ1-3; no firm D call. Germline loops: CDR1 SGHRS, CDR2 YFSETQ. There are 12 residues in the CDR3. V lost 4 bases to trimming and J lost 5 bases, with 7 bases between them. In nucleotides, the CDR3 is TGCGCCAGCAGCATGGGAAGAAACACCATATATTTT. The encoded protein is CASSMGRNTIYF.

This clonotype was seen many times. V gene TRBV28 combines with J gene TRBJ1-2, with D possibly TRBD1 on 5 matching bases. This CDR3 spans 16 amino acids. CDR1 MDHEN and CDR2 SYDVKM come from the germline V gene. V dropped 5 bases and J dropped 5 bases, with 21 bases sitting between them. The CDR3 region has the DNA TGTGCCAGCAGTGCACCAAGCTCAGGGAGGTGGTATGGCTACACCTTC. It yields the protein CASSAPSSGRWYGYTF.

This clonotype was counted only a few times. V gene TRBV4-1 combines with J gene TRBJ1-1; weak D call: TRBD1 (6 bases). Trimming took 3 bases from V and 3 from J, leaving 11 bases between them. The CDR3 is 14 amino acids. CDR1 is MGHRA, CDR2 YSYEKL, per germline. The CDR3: CASSQRGGYTEAFF. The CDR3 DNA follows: TGCGCCAGCAGCCAGAGGGGGGGCTACACTGAAGCTTTCTTT.

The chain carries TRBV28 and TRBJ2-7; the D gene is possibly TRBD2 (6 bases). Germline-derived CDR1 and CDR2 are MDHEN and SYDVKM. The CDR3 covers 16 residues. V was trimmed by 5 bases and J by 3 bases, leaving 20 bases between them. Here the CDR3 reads CASSADGTGNHYEQYV. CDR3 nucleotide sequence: TGTGCCAGCAGTGCCGACGGGACTGGGAATCACTACGAGCAGTACGTC.

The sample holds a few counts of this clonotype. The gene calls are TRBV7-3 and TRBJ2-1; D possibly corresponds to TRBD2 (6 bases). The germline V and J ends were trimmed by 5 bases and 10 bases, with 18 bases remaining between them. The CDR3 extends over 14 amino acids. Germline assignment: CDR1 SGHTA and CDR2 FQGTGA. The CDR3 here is CASSPGSGSREQFF. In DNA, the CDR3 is TGTGCCAGCAGCCCGGGATCCGGGAGCCGGGAGCAGTTCTTC.

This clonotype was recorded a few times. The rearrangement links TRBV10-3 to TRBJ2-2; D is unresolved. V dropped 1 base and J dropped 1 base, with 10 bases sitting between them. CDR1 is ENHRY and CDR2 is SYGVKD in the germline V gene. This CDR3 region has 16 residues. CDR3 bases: TGTGCCATCAGTGAGTTCGGGCAAATGAACACCGGGGAGCTGTTTTTT. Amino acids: CAISEFGQMNTGELFF.

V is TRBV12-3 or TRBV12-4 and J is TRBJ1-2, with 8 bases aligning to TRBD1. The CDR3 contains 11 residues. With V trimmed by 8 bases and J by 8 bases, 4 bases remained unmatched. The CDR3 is CASPGTGGYTF. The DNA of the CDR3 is TGTGCCAGCCCCGGGACAGGAGGCTACACCTTC.

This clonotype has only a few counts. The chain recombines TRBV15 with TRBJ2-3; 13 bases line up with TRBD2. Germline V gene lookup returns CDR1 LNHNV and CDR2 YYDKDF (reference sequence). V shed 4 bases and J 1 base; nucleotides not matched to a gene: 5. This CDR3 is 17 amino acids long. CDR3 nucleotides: TGTGCCACCAGCACGGGAGGGACTAGCGGGGGCACAGATACGCAGTATTTT. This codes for CATSTGGTSGGTDTQYF.

The CDR3 region is CSARGKLGTVNTGELFF. CDR3 bases: TGCAGTGCTAGAGGGAAACTCGGGACAGTGAACACCGGGGAGCTGTTTTTT. The chain is built from TRBV20-1 and TRBJ2-2; 7 bases line up with TRBD1. The germline gives CDR1 DFQATT, CDR2 SNEGSKA (reference sequence). V dropped 1 base and J dropped 1; count of bases not matched to a gene: 9. The CDR3 runs to 17 residues.